The 32 T cell receptor beta chains given below trace back to one sample, sequenced in a study of blood T cell repertoires in COVID-19. This table comes from immunoSEQ multiplex PCR, and its TCRdb copy is limited to in-frame clones, with some not included. This sample yields fewer than 250,000 clones, of which about four fifths are seen a single time; 2% to 3% belongs to the top ten. Material for sequencing was peripheral blood. Every receptor here comes from a woman between 40 and 50 years old with active or convalescent COVID-19.

This clone showed up just a few times. This chain connects TRBV9 to TRBJ1-2, with D tentatively TRBD1 (5 bases). Trimming left V 3 bases short and J 6 bases short, with 12 bases between. Germline values: CDR1 SGDLS, CDR2 YYNGEE. The CDR3 sequence is 13 residues long. CDR3 loop: CASSAGGGDGYTF. CDR3 nucleotides: TGTGCCAGCAGCGCGGGGGGAGGGGATGGCTACACCTTC.

This clone turned up a few times. This chain links TRBV5-4 with TRBJ2-5; TRBD2 agrees at 13 bases. The CDR3 runs 17 residues. The V gene end was trimmed by 4 bases and the J gene end by 6 bases; junction bases not matched to a gene: 12. Germline V lookup: CDR1 SGHNT, CDR2 YYREEE (reference sequence). The CDR3 loop is CASSITSGGAPEQTQYF. The CDR3, as DNA: TGTGCCAGCAGCATAACTAGCGGGGGGGCCCCCGAACAGACCCAGTACTTC.

In this sample, this clone turned up once. In DNA, the CDR3 is TGTGCCACCAGCAGAGAAGGGCGGGACACTGAAGCTTTCTTT. This sequence encodes CATSREGRDTEAFF. The gene calls are TRBV15 and TRBJ1-1, with D uncertain. The CDR3 contains 14 residues. Trimming pared 0 bases from V and 3 bases from J, leaving 8 bases between. In germline, CDR1 is LNHNV, CDR2 YYDKDF (reference sequence).

The rearrangement links TRBV11-2 to TRBJ2-7, with a tentative D call TRBD2 (7 bases). Trimming removed 1 base from V and 1 base from J, with 11 bases in between. This CDR3 comprises 15 residues. Germline V gene lookup returns CDR1 SGHAT and CDR2 FQNNGV. The CDR3 DNA follows: TGTGCCAGCAGCTTAGGGGGGGGCCCTTCCTACGAGCAGTACTTC. Its protein is CASSLGGGPSYEQYF.

The V and J genes are TRBV6-5 and TRBJ1-5; D is undetermined. This CDR3 is 13 amino acids long. From germline, CDR1 is MNHEY and CDR2 SVGAGI. Trimming stripped 7 bases from V and 6 bases from J, with 13 bases between. CDR3 sequence reads: CASTEGLRQPQHF. The CDR3 DNA reads TGTGCCAGCACAGAGGGTCTCCGTCAGCCCCAGCATTTT.

The chain is built from TRBV29-1 and TRBJ1-6; TRBD1 agrees at 9 bases. After removal of 4 bases from V and 0 bases from J, the junction contained 7 bases not matched to a gene. Germline V CDR1 and CDR2: SQVTM, ANQGSEA. The CDR3 has 17 amino acids. For the CDR3, the DNA is TGCAGCGTTGCCGGGACAGGGATAGGCTCCTATAATTCACCCCTCCACTTT. This gives the protein CSVAGTGIGSYNSPLHF.

This chain links TRBV5-1 with TRBJ2-3, with 12 positions matching TRBD2. Germline trimming cut 4 bases from V and 5 bases from J; bases unmatched to any gene: 5. Germline CDR1 and CDR2: SGHRS and YFSETQ. The CDR3 has 15 residues. DNA of the CDR3: TGCGCCAGCAGCGAGACTAGCGGGGGCGTAGATACGCAGTATTTT. It specifies CASSETSGGVDTQYF.

This clone was detected only once. The chain links TRBV29-1 to TRBJ1-4; D remains unclear. Per the germline V gene, CDR1 is SQVTM and CDR2 is ANQGSEA. V dropped 6 bases and J dropped 0 bases, with 8 bases sitting between them. The CDR3 sequence is 13 residues long. The CDR3 bases are TGCAGCGTGTTTATAGCAACTAATGAAAAACTGTTTTTT. This encodes CSVFIATNEKLFF.

The genes are TRBV7-3 and TRBJ2-2; 9 bases fit TRBD1. CDR1 SGHTA and CDR2 FQGTGA come from the germline V gene. V trimming: 5 bases; J trimming: 5 bases; junction bases outside the gene matches: 6. The CDR3 runs 15 residues. CDR3 residues: CASSPQGAETGELFF. In nucleotides, the CDR3 is TGTGCCAGCAGCCCACAGGGGGCGGAAACCGGGGAGCTGTTTTTT.

The V call is TRBV7-2, the J call TRBJ2-1, with TRBD2 identical over 7 bases. The CDR3 runs to 17 residues. CDR1 is SGHTA, CDR2 FQGNSA, per germline. V shed 5 bases, J shed 5 bases, and the junction held 15 bases outside the gene matches. The CDR3 region has the DNA TGTGCCAGCAGCATGCGACATGCGGGAGTTCGTAACAATGAGCAGTTCTTC. Its protein product is CASSMRHAGVRNNEQFF.

The rearrangement uses TRBV5-4 and TRBJ1-6, with D possibly TRBD1 on 6 matching bases. V dropped 2 bases and J dropped 7 bases, with 13 bases sitting between them. The germline gives CDR1 SGHNT, CDR2 YYREEE (reference sequence). The CDR3 is made up of 15 amino acids. CDR3 amino acids: CASSLVQGRNSPLHF. In DNA form, the CDR3 reads TGTGCCAGCAGCTTAGTACAGGGTAGAAATTCACCCCTCCACTTT.

CDR3 residues: CAWSVIRDRGYTF. In DNA form, the CDR3 reads TGTGCCTGGAGTGTTATCCGGGATAGGGGCTACACCTTC. The V gene is TRBV30, the J gene TRBJ1-2; no reliable D call. CDR3 length equals 13 residues. Trimming shortened V by 0 bases and J by 8 bases, and 13 bases separated the two germline ends. Germline V gives CDR1 GTSNPN, CDR2 SVGIG (reference sequence).

The chain joins TRBV18 to TRBJ1-5; no reliable D call. CDR1 is KGHSH, CDR2 LQKENI, per germline. Trimming cost V 2 bases and J 4 bases, with 6 bases left between them. CDR3 length: 13 residues. DNA of the CDR3: TGTGCCAGCTCACCAAGGGAGAATCAGCCCCAGCATTTT. It specifies CASSPRENQPQHF.

The rearrangement uses TRBV5-5 and TRBJ2-1; TRBD1 agrees at 9 bases. The CDR3 spans 14 residues. The V gene end was trimmed by 4 bases and the J gene end by 8 bases; junction bases not matched to a gene: 7. Germline assignment: CDR1 SGHKS and CDR2 YYEKEE (reference sequence). This chain's CDR3 is CASSPDRGGDEQFF. As DNA, the CDR3 is TGTGCCAGCAGCCCTGACAGGGGGGGGGATGAGCAGTTCTTC.

The CDR3 loop reads CASSPTYNEQFF. The CDR3 bases are TGTGCCAGCAGCCCGACTTATAATGAGCAGTTCTTC. The V and J genes are TRBV11-2 and TRBJ2-1; D unresolved. The CDR3 runs 12 residues. The V end lost 5 bases, the J end lost 7 bases, and 9 bases lay between the germline ends. Germline assignment: CDR1 SGHAT and CDR2 FQNNGV.

The rearrangement uses TRBV2 and TRBJ1-4, with a tentative D call TRBD1 (6 bases). The CDR3 is made up of 13 amino acids. V was trimmed by 5 bases and J by 5 bases, leaving 9 bases between them. Looked up from germline, CDR1 is SNHLY and CDR2 is FYNNEI. The CDR3 region is CASSRGGNEKLFF. The CDR3 region has the DNA TGTGCCAGCAGTAGAGGGGGAAATGAAAAACTGTTTTTT.

This CDR3 is CASSPQGQLPANYGYTF. CDR3 sequence (DNA): TGTGCCAGCAGTCCGCAGGGACAACTGCCAGCTAACTATGGCTACACCTTC. J is TRBJ1-2 and V is TRBV6-9, with D maybe TRBD1 (6 bases). V was pared by 5 bases and J by 0 bases, with 19 bases between. Germline-derived CDR1 and CDR2 are MNHGY and SVAAGI. This CDR3 is 17 amino acids long.

V gene TRBV12-3 or TRBV12-4 combines with J gene TRBJ1-1, with D possibly matching TRBD1 (5 bases). The CDR3 spans 11 residues. The CDR3 region is CASRGDTEAFF. The CDR3 DNA follows: TGTGCTAGCCGGGGGGATACTGAAGCTTTCTTT.

The chain links TRBV5-1 to TRBJ1-2; 8 bases line up with TRBD1. V lost 4 bases to trimming and J lost 3 bases; unmatched junction nucleotides: 8. Looked up from germline, CDR1 is SGHRS and CDR2 is YFSETQ. The CDR3 contains 15 residues. The CDR3 sequence: CASSVQGEGDYGYTF. The CDR3, as DNA: TGCGCCAGCAGCGTACAGGGGGAGGGGGACTATGGCTACACCTTC.

The rearrangement joins TRBV29-1 to TRBJ2-6; TRBD1 agrees at 9 bases. The germline V gene has CDR1 SQVTM and CDR2 ANQGSEA. CDR3 length: 16 residues. V was clipped by 3 bases and J by 0 bases; unmatched bases: 3. The CDR3 loop is CSVEEQGASGANVLTF. The DNA for the CDR3 is TGCAGCGTTGAGGAACAGGGGGCCTCTGGGGCCAACGTCCTGACTTTC.

The chain combines TRBV19 with TRBJ2-7; D is ambiguous. Germline assignment: CDR1 LNHDA and CDR2 SQIVND (reference sequence). The CDR3 has 12 residues. Trimming took 0 bases from V and 6 from J, leaving 6 bases between them. The CDR3 protein is CASSIEFGEQYF. CDR3 coding DNA: TGTGCCAGTAGTATAGAGTTCGGCGAGCAGTACTTC.

This clone appeared many times. The rearrangement links TRBV3-1 (or the pseudogene TRBV3-2) to TRBJ2-7, with 7 bases that match TRBD1. The J segment lost 3 bases and the V segment lost 6 bases, leaving 5 bases of the junction unmatched. The V gene's germline CDR1 is LGHDT and CDR2 YNNKEL (reference sequence). The CDR3 totals 13 residues. This chain's CDR3 is CASSRQGGYEQYF. CDR3 sequence (DNA): TGTGCCAGCAGTAGACAGGGTGGCTACGAGCAGTACTTC.

This clone was detected a few times. This chain joins TRBV18 and TRBJ2-3, with D unclear. The V end was cut by 1 base, the J end by 5 bases, with 10 bases between. This CDR3 spans 14 amino acids. CDR1 KGHSH and CDR2 LQKENI come from the germline V gene. The CDR3 nucleotides are TGTGCCAGCTCACCACAGAGTCTAGGAGATACGCAGTATTTT. Protein product: CASSPQSLGDTQYF.

The V call is TRBV7-3, the J call TRBJ1-2, with a possible D match to TRBD1 (6 bases). The CDR3 has 15 residues. V gave up 5 bases and J gave up 4 bases, with 17 bases separating them. Per germline, CDR1 SGHTA and CDR2 FQGTGA. The CDR3 is CASSPSQGGGYGYTF. The CDR3 bases are TGTGCCAGCAGCCCATCACAGGGCGGTGGCTATGGCTACACCTTC.

The chain uses TRBV14 and TRBJ2-7, with 10 bases lining up with TRBD2. Germline loops: CDR1 SGHDN, CDR2 FVKESK. The ends lost 1 base at V and 3 bases at J; junction bases unmatched: 3. CDR3 length equals 15 residues. The CDR3 region has the DNA TGTGCCAGCAGCCAAGGTCCTAGCGGGAGCTACGAGCAGTACTTC. Translation gives CASSQGPSGSYEQYF. Variable domain in full (rest from reference TRBV14 and TRBJ2-7): EAGVTQFPSHSVIEKGQTVTLRCDPISGHDNLYWYRRVMGKEIKFLLHFVKESKQDESGMPNNRFLAERTGGTYSTLKVQPAELEDSGVYFCASSQGPSGSYEQYFGPGTRLTVT.

This sequence joins TRBV11-2 and TRBJ2-1, with a weak D call TRBD2 (6 bases). This CDR3 is 15 amino acids long. V was clipped by 5 bases and J by 3 bases, with 14 bases between them. Germline lookup yields CDR1 SGHAT and CDR2 FQNNGV. CDR3 nucleotides: TGTGCCAGCAGCCTCGGTGGGGGGAACTACAATGAGCAGTTCTTC. Its translation: CASSLGGGNYNEQFF.

V gene TRBV5-1 combines with J gene TRBJ2-7, with 9 bases matching TRBD2. The junction had 7 bases not matched to a gene; V was cut back by 0 bases and J by 0 bases. This CDR3 comprises 17 residues. Germline V CDR1 and CDR2: SGHRS, YFSETQ. The CDR3 region is CASSLAASGTSSYEQYF. In DNA form, the CDR3 reads TGCGCCAGCAGCTTGGCGGCTAGCGGGACCAGCTCCTACGAGCAGTACTTC.

This clone has a handful of counts. The V and J genes are TRBV19 and TRBJ1-4; TRBD1 matches at 8 bases. The CDR3 covers 15 residues. V lost 7 bases to trimming and J lost 7 bases; unmatched junction nucleotides: 11. CDR1 and CDR2 (germline): LNHDA, SQIVND (reference sequence). This CDR3 is CASTPRTGPFEKLFF. The CDR3, as DNA: TGTGCCAGTACTCCTAGGACAGGGCCATTTGAAAAACTGTTTTTT.

This clone occurred many times. V usage is TRBV4-1 and J usage is TRBJ2-7; D remains unclear. This CDR3 has 15 amino acids. V was cut by 0 bases and J by 7 bases, with 16 bases left in between. CDR1 and CDR2 from the germline V gene are MGHRA and YSYEKL. The CDR3: CASSQDRGSSYEQYF. CDR3 nucleotides: TGCGCCAGCAGCCAAGATAGAGGCTCGTCTTATGAGCAGTACTTC.

The V call is TRBV6-2 or TRBV6-3, the J call TRBJ2-3, with D maybe TRBD2 (6 bases). Trimming shortened V by 6 bases and J by 6 bases, and 16 bases separated the two germline ends. This CDR3 has 14 amino acids. The germline gives CDR1 MNHEY, CDR2 SVGEGT. The CDR3 sequence: CASSSLAGSDTQYF. As DNA, the CDR3 is TGTGCCAGCAGCTCACTGGCGGGGTCGGATACGCAGTATTTT.

This chain links TRBV30 with TRBJ1-6; 8 bases map to TRBD1. Germline trimming cut 7 bases from V and 7 bases from J; bases unmatched to any gene: 12. The CDR3 is made up of 15 amino acids. Germline lookup yields CDR1 GTSNPN and CDR2 SVGIG (reference sequence). The CDR3 here is CALPGQAGLNSPLHF. CDR3 coding DNA: TGTGCCTTACCGGGACAGGCGGGTCTGAATTCACCCCTCCACTTT.

This chain links TRBV6-1 with TRBJ2-1, with 8 bases fitting TRBD1. Trimming took 3 bases from V and 4 from J; bases not matched to a gene: 2. The CDR3 sequence is 14 residues long. Germline V gives CDR1 MNHNS, CDR2 SASEGT. CDR3 bases: TGTGCCAGCAGTGACAGGGGGCTATACAATGAGCAGTTCTTC. Encoded protein: CASSDRGLYNEQFF.